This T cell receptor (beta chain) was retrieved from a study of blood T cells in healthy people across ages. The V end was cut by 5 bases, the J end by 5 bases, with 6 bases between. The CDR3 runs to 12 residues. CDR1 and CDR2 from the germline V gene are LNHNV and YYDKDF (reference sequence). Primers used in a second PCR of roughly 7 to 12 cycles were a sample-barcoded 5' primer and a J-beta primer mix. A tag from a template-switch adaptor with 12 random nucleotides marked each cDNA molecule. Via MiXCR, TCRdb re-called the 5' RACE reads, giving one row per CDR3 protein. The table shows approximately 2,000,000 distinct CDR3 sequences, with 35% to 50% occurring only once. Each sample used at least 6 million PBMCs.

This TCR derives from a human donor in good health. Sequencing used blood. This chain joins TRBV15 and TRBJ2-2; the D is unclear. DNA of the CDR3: TGTGCCACCAGCGGCTCAACCGGGGAGCTGTTTTTT. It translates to CATSGSTGELFF.